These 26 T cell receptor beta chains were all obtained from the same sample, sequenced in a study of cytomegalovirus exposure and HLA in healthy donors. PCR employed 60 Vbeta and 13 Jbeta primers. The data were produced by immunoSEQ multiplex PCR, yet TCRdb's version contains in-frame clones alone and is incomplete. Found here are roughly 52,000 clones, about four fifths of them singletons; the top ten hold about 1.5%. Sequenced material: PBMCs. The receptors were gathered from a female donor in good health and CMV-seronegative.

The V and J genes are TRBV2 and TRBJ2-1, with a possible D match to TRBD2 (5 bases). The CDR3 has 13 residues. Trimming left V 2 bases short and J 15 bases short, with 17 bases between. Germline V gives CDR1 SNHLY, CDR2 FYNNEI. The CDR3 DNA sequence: TGTGCCAGCAGTGAATGGAAGGCGAACGAGGGGTTCTTC. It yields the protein CASSEWKANEGFF.

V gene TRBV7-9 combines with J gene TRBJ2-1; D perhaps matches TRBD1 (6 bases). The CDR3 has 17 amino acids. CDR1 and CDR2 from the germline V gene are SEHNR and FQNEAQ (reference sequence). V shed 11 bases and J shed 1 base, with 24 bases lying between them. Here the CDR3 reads CAGDTNRDGESYNEQFF. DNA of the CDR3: TGTGCCGGCGATACCAACAGGGACGGTGAATCCTACAATGAGCAGTTCTTC.

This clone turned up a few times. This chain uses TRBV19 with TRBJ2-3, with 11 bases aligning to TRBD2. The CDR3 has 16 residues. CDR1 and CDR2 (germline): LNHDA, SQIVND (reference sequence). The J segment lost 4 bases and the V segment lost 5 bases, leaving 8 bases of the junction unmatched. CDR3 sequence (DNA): TGTGCCAGTAGTCCCCATAGCGGGGGGGGTCCAGATACGCAGTATTTT. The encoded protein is CASSPHSGGGPDTQYF.

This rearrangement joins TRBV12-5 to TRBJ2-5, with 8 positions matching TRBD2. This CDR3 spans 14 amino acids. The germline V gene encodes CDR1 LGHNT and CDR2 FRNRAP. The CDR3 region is CGSGSGGSLETQYF. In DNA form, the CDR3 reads TGTGGAAGCGGGAGCGGGGGTAGTTTGGAGACCCAGTACTTC.

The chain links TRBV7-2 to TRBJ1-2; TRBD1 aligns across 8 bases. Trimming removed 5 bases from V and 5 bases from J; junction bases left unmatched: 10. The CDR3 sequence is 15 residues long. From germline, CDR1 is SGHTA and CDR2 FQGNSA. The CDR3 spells CASSPRTGRGYGYTF. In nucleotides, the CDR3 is TGTGCCAGCAGCCCCAGGACAGGGAGAGGGTATGGCTACACCTTC.

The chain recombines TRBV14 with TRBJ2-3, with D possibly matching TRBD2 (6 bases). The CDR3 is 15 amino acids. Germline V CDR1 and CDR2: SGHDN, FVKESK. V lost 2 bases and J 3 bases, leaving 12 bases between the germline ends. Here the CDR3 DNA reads TGTGCCAGCAGCCAACTAGGGACTGCGACAGATACGCAGTATTTT. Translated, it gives CASSQLGTATDTQYF.

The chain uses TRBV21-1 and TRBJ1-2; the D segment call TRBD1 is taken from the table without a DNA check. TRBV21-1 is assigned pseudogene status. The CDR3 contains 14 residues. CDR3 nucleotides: TGTGCCAGCAGCGGCCCCGACAGGGACTATGGCTACACCTTC. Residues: CASSGPDRDYGYTF.

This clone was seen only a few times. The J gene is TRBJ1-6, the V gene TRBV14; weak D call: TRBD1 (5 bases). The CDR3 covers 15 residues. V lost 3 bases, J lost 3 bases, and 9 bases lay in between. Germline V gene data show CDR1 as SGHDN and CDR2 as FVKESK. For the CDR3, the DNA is TGTGCCAGCAGCCAGGGGGGTTTCTATAATTCACCCCTCCACTTT. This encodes CASSQGGFYNSPLHF.

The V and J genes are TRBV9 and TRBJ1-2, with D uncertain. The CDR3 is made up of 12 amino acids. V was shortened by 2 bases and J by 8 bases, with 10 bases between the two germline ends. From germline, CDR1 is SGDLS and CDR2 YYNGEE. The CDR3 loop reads CASSVDPRGYTF. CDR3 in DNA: TGTGCCAGCAGCGTGGATCCGCGGGGCTACACCTTC.

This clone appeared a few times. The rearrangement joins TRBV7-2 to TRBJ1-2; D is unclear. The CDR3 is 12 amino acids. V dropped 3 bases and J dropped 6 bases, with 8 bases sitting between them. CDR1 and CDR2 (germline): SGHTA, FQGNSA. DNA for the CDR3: TGTGCCAGCAGCTTCAGCGTCAATGGCTACACCTTC. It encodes CASSFSVNGYTF.

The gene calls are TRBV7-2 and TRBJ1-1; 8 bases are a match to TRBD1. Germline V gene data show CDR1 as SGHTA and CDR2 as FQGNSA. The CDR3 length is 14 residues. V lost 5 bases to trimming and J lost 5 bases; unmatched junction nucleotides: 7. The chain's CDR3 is CASSKQGGITEAFF. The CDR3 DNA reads TGTGCCAGCAGCAAACAGGGGGGAATAACTGAAGCTTTCTTT.

The DNA for the CDR3 is TGTGCCAGCAGTACCTTGGGGGCCCCGGGGAATGAGCAGTTCTTC. Translated: CASSTLGAPGNEQFF. This chain uses TRBV27 with TRBJ2-1; weak D call: TRBD1 (6 bases). The germline gives CDR1 MNHEY, CDR2 SMNVEV (reference sequence). Deletions cut 5 bases from V and 7 bases from J, with 18 bases between. This CDR3 has 15 residues.

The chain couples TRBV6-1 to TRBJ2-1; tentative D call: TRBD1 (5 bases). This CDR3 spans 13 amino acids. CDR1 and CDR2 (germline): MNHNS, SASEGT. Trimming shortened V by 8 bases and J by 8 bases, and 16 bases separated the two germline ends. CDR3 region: CASRNQGVDEQFF. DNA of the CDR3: TGTGCCAGCCGAAACCAGGGTGTAGATGAGCAGTTCTTC.

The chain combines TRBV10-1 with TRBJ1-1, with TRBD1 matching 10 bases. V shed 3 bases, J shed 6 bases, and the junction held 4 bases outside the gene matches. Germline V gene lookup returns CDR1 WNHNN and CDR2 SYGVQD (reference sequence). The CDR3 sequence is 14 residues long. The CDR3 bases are TGCGCCAGCAGTGACCCGGACAGGGGGGCTGAAGCTTTCTTT. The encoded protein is CASSDPDRGAEAFF.

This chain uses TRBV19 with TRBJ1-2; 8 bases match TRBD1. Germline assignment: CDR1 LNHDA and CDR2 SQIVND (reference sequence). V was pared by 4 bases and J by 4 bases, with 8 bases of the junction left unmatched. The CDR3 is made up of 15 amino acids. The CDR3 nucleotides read TGTGCCAGTAGTAGTTCTACGGGGACAGGCTATGGCTACACCTTC. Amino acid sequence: CASSSSTGTGYGYTF.

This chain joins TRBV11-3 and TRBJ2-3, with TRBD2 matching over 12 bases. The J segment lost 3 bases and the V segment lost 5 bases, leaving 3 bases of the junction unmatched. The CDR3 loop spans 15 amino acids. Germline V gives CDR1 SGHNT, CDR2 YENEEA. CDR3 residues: CASSLAGGPTDTQYF. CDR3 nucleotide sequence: TGTGCCAGCAGCCTAGCGGGGGGGCCTACAGATACGCAGTATTTT.

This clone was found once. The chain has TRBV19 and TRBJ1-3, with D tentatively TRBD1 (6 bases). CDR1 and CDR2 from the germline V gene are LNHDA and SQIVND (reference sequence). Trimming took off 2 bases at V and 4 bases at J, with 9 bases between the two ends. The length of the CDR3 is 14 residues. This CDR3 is CASSITGSGNTIYF. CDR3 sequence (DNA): TGTGCCAGTAGTATAACAGGGTCCGGAAACACCATATATTTT.

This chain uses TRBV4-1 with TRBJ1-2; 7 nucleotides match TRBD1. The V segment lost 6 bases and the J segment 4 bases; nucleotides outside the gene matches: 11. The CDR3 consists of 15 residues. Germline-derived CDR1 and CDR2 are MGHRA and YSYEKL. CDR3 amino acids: CASSPHGTDLYGYTF. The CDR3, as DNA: TGCGCCAGCAGTCCTCATGGGACAGATCTCTATGGCTACACCTTC.

The CDR3 reads CASSLSTGGPYEQYF. CDR3 DNA: TGTGCCAGCAGCTTAAGTACAGGGGGACCCTACGAGCAGTACTTC. This sequence joins TRBV7-3 and TRBJ2-7, with 8 bases lining up with TRBD1. Trimming removed 1 base from V and 2 bases from J; junction bases left unmatched: 4. This CDR3 has 15 amino acids. Germline CDR1 reads SGHTA; CDR2 reads FQGTGA.

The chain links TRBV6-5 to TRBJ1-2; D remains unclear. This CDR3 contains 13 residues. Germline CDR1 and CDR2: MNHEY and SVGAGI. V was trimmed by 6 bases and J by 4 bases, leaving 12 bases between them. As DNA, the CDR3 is TGTGCCAGCAGCCCCACCCGGGGCTATGGCTACACCTTC. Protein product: CASSPTRGYGYTF.

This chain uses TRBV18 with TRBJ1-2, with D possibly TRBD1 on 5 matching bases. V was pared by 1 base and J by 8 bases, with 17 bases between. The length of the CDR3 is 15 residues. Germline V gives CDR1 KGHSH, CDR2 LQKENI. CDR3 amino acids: CASSPRLEGRDGYTF. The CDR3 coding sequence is TGTGCCAGCTCACCACGCTTGGAGGGAAGGGACGGCTACACCTTC.

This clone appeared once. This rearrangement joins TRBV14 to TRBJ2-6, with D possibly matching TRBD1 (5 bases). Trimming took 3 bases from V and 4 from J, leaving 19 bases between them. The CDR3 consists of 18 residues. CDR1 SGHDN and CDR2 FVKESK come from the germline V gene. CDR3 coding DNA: TGTGCCAGCAGCCATCGGGCCTCAATACCAGGGGGGGCCAACGTCCTGACTTTC. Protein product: CASSHRASIPGGANVLTF.

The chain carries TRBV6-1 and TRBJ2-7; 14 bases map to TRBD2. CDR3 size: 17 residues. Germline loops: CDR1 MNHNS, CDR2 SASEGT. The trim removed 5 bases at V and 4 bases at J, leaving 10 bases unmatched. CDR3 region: CASSQERGTSGGYEQYF. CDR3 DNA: TGTGCCAGCAGTCAAGAAAGGGGGACTAGCGGGGGTTACGAGCAGTACTTC.

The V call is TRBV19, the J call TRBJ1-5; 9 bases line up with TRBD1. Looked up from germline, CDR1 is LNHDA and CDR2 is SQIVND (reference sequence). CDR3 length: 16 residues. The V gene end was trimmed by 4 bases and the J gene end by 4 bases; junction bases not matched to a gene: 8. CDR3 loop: CASSTHVTGGNQPQHF. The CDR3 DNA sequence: TGTGCCAGTAGTACCCATGTGACAGGGGGGAATCAGCCCCAGCATTTT.

The CDR3 coding sequence is TGTGCCAGCAGCCCTGCCCCCCAGGGAACGCAGTATTTT. This sequence encodes CASSPAPQGTQYF. The chain links TRBV14 to TRBJ2-3; D possibly corresponds to TRBD1 (5 bases). The CDR3 sequence is 13 residues long. CDR1 and CDR2 from the germline V gene are SGHDN and FVKESK. With 4 bases removed from V and 9 bases from J, the gap between germline ends came to 14 bases.

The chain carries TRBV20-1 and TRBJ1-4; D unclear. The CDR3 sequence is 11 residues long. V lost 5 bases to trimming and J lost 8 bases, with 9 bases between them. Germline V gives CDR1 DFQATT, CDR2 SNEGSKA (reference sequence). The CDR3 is CSAAREEKLFF. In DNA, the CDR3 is TGCAGTGCTGCACGGGAAGAAAAACTGTTTTTT.